The sequence of this T cell receptor beta chain was determined in a study of regulatory T cells in long-lasting Graves disease. The wider study: It was over 5 years of antithyroid drugs, with positive TSH receptor antibodies, that meant persistent Graves' disease.

To make TCR beta libraries, researchers used iRepertoire HTBI primers and Arm-PCR of CDR3 regions. Original processing notes: Detected in the samples were over 60 TRBV and around 15 TRBJ segments. From the multiplex PCR reads, TCRdb called clonotypes with MiXCR, one entry per CDR3 protein. TCRdb, rather than the study authors, made the V and J calls. The table shows 600,000 to 800,000 distinct CDR3 sequences, with about 32% occurring only once. This clonotype was detected a few times. The time point was: persistent/refractory GD, antithyroid drugs over 5 years with positive TRAb. PBMC-derived RNA was used for the TCR library. Specimen: peripheral blood mononuclear cells (PBMCs), collected when the disease was refractory, from a patient treated with antithyroid drugs. The clonotype originates from a female donor with Graves disease.

DNA for the CDR3: TGCAGTGCTCCTCAGGGTAATGTGAGCAATCAGCCCCAGCATTTT. It codes for CSAPQGNVSNQPQHF. The rearrangement links TRBV20-1 to TRBJ1-5, with D possibly matching TRBD1 (5 bases). Germline V gene lookup returns CDR1 DFQATT and CDR2 SNEGSKA (reference sequence). V lost 5 bases, J lost 1 base, and 15 bases lay in between. This CDR3 region has 15 residues.